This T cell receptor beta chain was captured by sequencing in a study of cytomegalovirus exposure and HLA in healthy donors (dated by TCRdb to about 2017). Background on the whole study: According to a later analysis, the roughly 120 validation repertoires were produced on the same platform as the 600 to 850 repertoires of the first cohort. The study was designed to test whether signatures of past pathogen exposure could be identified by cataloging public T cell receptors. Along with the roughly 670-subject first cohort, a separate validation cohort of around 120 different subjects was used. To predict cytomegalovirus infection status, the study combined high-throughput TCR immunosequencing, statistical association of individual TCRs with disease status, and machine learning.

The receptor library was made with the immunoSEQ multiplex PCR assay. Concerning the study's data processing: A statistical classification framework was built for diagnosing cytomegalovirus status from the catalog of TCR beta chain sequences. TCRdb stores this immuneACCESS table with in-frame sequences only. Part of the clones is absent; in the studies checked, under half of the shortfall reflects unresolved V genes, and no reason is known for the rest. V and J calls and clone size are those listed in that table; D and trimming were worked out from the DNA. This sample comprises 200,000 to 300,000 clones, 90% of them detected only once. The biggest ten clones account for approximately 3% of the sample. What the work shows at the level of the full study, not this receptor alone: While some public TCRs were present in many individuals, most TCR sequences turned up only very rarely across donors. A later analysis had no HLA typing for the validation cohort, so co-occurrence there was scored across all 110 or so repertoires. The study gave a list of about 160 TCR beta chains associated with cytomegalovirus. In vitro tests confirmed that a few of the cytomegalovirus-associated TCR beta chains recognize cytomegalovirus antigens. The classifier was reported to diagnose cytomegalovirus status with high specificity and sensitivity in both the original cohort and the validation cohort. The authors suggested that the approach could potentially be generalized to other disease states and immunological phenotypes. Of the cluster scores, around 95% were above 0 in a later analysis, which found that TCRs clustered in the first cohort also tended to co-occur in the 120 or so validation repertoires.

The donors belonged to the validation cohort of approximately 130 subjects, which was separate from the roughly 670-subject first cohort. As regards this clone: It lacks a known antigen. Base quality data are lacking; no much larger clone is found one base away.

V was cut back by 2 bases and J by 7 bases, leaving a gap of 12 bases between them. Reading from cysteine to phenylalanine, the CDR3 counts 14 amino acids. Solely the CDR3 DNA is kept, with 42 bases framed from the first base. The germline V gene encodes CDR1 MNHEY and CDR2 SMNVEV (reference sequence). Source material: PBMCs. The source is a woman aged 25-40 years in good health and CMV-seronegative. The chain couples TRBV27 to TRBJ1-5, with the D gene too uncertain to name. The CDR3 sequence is CASSLLGVGQPQHF. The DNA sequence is TGTGCCAGCAGTTTACTCGGGGTTGGACAGCCCCAGCATTTT.